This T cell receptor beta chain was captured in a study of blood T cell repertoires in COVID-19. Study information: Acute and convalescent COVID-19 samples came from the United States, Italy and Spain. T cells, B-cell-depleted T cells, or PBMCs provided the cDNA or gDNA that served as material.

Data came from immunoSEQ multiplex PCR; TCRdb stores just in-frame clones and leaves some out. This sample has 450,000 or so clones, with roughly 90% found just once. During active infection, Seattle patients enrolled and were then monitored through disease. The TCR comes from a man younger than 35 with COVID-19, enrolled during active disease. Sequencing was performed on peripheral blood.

Written as DNA, the CDR3 is TGTGCCAGCAGCTACCAGGGAAGCGGGACTGAAGCTTTCTTT. It specifies CASSYQGSGTEAFF. This chain links TRBV5-4 with TRBJ1-1; weak D call: TRBD1 (5 bases). There are 14 residues in the CDR3. Germline V CDR1 and CDR2: SGHNT, YYREEE (reference sequence). Trimming pared 3 bases from V and 5 bases from J, leaving 14 bases between.